This TCR beta chain was recovered during a study of cytomegalovirus exposure and HLA in healthy donors. Healthy bone marrow donors made up the donor group. CDR1 is SQVTM and CDR2 is ANQGSEA in the germline V gene. The CDR3 extends over 17 amino acids. Trimming removed 3 bases from V and 8 bases from J; junction bases left unmatched: 18. Primers: 60 Vbeta forward and 13 Jbeta reverse. Authors' analysis steps: Roughly 80 million unique TCR beta chains, roughly 11 million shared, were counted in a later analysis. Using immunoSEQ multiplex PCR, the repertoire was profiled, and TCRdb retains in-frame clones only, with some absent. That table furnishes V, J and clone size, whereas the DNA furnished D and trimming. Here the sample spans nearly 200,000 clones, around 86% being singletons.

The sequence was collected from a man aged 25-45 years in good health and CMV-seronegative. The specimen was PBMCs. V usage is TRBV29-1 and J usage is TRBJ2-1; 8 positions agree with TRBD2. The DNA for the CDR3 is TGCAGCGTTGAGTCCCGGGGGTCAGCGGGAGCCGGGGATGAGCAGTTCTTC. Translated: CSVESRGSAGAGDEQFF.